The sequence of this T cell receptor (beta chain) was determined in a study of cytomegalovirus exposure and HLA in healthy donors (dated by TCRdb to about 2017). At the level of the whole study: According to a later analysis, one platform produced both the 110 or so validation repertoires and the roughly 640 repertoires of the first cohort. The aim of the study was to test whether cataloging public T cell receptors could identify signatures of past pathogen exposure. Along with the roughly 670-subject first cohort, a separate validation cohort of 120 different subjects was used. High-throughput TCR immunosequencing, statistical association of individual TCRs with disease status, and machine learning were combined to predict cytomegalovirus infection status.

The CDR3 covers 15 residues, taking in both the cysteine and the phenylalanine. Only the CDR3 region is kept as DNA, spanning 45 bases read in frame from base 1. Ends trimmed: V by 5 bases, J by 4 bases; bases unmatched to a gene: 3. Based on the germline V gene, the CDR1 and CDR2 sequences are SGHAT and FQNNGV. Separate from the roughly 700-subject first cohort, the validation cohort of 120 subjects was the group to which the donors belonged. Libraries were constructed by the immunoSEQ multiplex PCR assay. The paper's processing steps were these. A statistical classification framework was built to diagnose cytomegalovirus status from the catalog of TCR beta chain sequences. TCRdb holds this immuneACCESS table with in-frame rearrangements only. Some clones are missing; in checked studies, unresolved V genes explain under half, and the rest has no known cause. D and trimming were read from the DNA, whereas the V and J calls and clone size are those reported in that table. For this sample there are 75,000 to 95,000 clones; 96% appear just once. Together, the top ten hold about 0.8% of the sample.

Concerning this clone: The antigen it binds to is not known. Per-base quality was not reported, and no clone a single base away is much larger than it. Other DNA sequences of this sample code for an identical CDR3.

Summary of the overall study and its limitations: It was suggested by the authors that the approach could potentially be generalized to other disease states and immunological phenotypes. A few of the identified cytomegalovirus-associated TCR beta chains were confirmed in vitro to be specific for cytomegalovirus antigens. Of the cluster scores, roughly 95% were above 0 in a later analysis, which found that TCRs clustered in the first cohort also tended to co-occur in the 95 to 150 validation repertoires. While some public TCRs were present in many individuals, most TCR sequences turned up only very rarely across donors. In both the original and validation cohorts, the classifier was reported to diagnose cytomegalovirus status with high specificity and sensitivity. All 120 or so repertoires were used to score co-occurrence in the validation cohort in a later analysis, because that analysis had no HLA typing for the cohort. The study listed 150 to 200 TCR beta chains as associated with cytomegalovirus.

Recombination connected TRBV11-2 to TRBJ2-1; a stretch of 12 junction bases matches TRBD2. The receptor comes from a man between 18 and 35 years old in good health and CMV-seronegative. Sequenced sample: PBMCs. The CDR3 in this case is CASSLGLAGYNEQFF. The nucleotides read TGTGCCAGCAGCCTGGGACTAGCGGGTTACAATGAGCAGTTCTTC.